These 27 T cell receptor beta chains were sequenced from one sample in a study of Graves' ophthalmopathy and Graves' hyperthyroidism. TCR beta CDR3 regions were amplified from RNA transcripts. Second-round multiplex PCR followed a first-round RT-PCR using HTBI primers. From the multiplex PCR reads, TCRdb called clonotypes with MiXCR, one entry per CDR3 protein. The data show approximately 700,000 distinct CDR3 sequences, 35% to 50% seen once. Sequencing input: peripheral blood. Source of these receptors: an adult man with Graves' ophthalmopathy.

The V and J genes are TRBV7-2 and TRBJ1-1; D call uncertain. V was pared by 5 bases and J by 12 bases, with 19 bases between. Germline V gene sequence: CDR1 SGHTA, CDR2 FQGNSA. The CDR3 consists of 13 residues. The DNA for the CDR3 is TGTGCCAGCAGCCCCGGCCCCGGGAGCGGGTCTTTCTTT. As protein: CASSPGPGSGSFF.

This clonotype was recorded many times. The chain is built from TRBV19 and TRBJ1-5, with TRBD1 matching over 7 bases. The CDR3 contains 13 residues. The V and J ends lost 8 bases and 3 bases, in that order; junction bases with no gene match: 4. Germline V gene data show CDR1 as LNHDA and CDR2 as SQIVND (reference sequence). In nucleotides, the CDR3 is TGTGCCAGTGGGGACAGACACAATCAGCCCCAGCATTTT. Its translation: CASGDRHNQPQHF.

Notes on this clonotype: A clone one base away is much larger, so this may be a read error. The chain employs TRBV7-9 and TRBJ1-6; D remains ambiguous. The CDR3 has 17 residues. Germline V lookup: CDR1 SEHNR, CDR2 FQNEAQ (reference sequence). CDR3 in DNA: TGTGCCAGCAGCTTAGCAACCGCTAGCTCCCATAATTCACCCCTCCACTTT. Protein product: CASSLATASSHNSPLHF.

The sample holds many counts of this clonotype. The genes are TRBV2 and TRBJ2-2; D is tentatively TRBD1 or TRBD2 (6 bases each). The CDR3 covers 15 residues. Trimming shortened V by 7 bases and J by 4 bases, and 16 bases separated the two germline ends. CDR1 is SNHLY and CDR2 is FYNNEI in the germline V gene. The CDR3 coding sequence is TGTGCCAGCAATGAGGGGGGCCGGAGCACCGGGGAGCTGTTTTTT. Amino acids: CASNEGGRSTGELFF.

The sample holds many counts of this clonotype. The V call is TRBV5-1, the J call TRBJ2-7; possible D gene TRBD1, 5 bases. The V end was cut by 4 bases, the J end by 1 base, with 12 bases between. This CDR3 comprises 14 residues. Germline loops: CDR1 SGHRS, CDR2 YFSETQ. In DNA, the CDR3 is TGCGCCAGCAGCGTCGACTGGACATCCTACGAGCAGTACTTC. The encoded protein is CASSVDWTSYEQYF.

The rearrangement links TRBV9 to TRBJ2-2; possible D gene TRBD1, 5 bases. Deletions cut 5 bases from V and 4 bases from J, with 9 bases between. The germline V gene has CDR1 SGDLS and CDR2 YYNGEE. The CDR3 covers 13 residues. The CDR3, as DNA: TGTGCCAGCAGTCAACAGGTCACCGGGGAGCTGTTTTTT. It translates to CASSQQVTGELFF.

This clonotype occurred many times. This rearrangement joins TRBV5-6 to TRBJ1-5; D call uncertain. The V gene's germline CDR1 is SGHDT and CDR2 YYEEEE. The CDR3 contains 12 residues. V was shortened by 5 bases and J by 7 bases, with 10 bases between the two germline ends. CDR3 in DNA: TGTGCCAGCAGTAACCGGCGGCAGCCCCAGCATTTT. This codes for CASSNRRQPQHF.

The chain recombines TRBV20-1 with TRBJ1-2, with a possible D match to TRBD1 (6 bases). Trimming took 6 bases from V and 7 from J, leaving 12 bases between them. The germline CDR1 and CDR2 sequences are DFQATT and SNEGSKA (reference sequence). The CDR3 consists of 11 residues. The CDR3 nucleotides read TGCAGTGCAAAGGGGGGACGTGGCTACACCTTC. It specifies CSAKGGRGYTF.

This rearrangement joins TRBV7-2 to TRBJ2-2; TRBD2 might be the D (6 bases). This CDR3 comprises 14 residues. CDR1 SGHTA and CDR2 FQGNSA come from the germline V gene. The ends were cut back, 2 bases at V and 5 bases at J, with 9 bases in the middle. The CDR3 here is CASSLREATGELFF. The CDR3 DNA sequence: TGTGCCAGCAGCTTAAGGGAGGCGACCGGGGAGCTGTTTTTT.

The chain employs TRBV11-3 and TRBJ1-1; 8 nucleotides agree with TRBD1. The CDR3 consists of 17 residues. V lost 2 bases to trimming and J lost 3 bases; unmatched junction nucleotides: 11. The germline V gene has CDR1 SGHNT and CDR2 YENEEA. CDR3 loop: CASSLLRRRTGHTEAFF. The DNA for the CDR3 is TGTGCCAGCAGCTTATTACGCCGCCGGACAGGGCACACTGAAGCTTTCTTT.

This chain links TRBV20-1 with TRBJ1-2; no clear D. V was shortened by 4 bases and J by 4 bases, with 7 bases between the two germline ends. The germline V gene encodes CDR1 DFQATT and CDR2 SNEGSKA (reference sequence). This CDR3 is 11 amino acids long. For the CDR3, the DNA is TGCAGTGCTACGGGCCGCTATGGCTACACCTTC. It yields the protein CSATGRYGYTF.

At least ten counts were recorded for this clonotype. CDR3 residues: CASSEALAGGGNQPQHF. DNA of the CDR3: TGTGCCAGCAGTGAAGCGCTAGCCGGGGGCGGCAATCAGCCCCAGCATTTT. The rearrangement joins TRBV2 to TRBJ1-5; maybe TRBD1 (6 bases). The CDR3 length is 17 residues. Germline-derived CDR1 and CDR2 are SNHLY and FYNNEI. V was pared by 0 bases and J by 2 bases, with 14 bases between.

CDR3 in DNA: TGTGCCAGCAGTTCAGGGGGTACCGGGACAGGGTACAGTAATGAAAAACTGTTTTTT. Protein sequence: CASSSGGTGTGYSNEKLFF. This sequence joins TRBV12-3 or TRBV12-4 and TRBJ1-4; 9 nucleotides align to TRBD1. The CDR3 consists of 19 residues. V was clipped by 4 bases and J by 4 bases; unmatched bases: 16.

With respect to this clonotype: Germline and junction disagree at one end, which may indicate a read error. The J gene is TRBJ1-4, the V gene TRBV10-3; D not certain. Per germline, CDR1 ENHRY and CDR2 SYGVKD. The CDR3 consists of 16 residues. As DNA, the CDR3 is TGTGCCAGCAGTCGGGTCGCGGGCACCATTAATGAAAAACTGTTTTTT. This codes for CASSRVAGTINEKLFF.

In its sample, this clonotype was seen a few times. The chain employs TRBV3-1 and TRBJ1-4; D gene uncertain. This CDR3 spans 12 amino acids. Germline lookup yields CDR1 LGHDT and CDR2 YNNKEL (reference sequence). V lost 3 bases and J lost 14, with 13 bases in between. DNA of the CDR3: TGTGCCAGCAGCCATGACCCCATCCGGCTGTTTTTT. This encodes CASSHDPIRLFF.

This clonotype was detected ten times or more. DNA of the CDR3: TGTGCCAGCAGCAAATCGGACAGTTATGGCTACACCTTC. The encoded protein is CASSKSDSYGYTF. The genes are TRBV7-9 and TRBJ1-2; D might be TRBD1 (6 bases). There are 13 residues in the CDR3. Trimming removed 5 bases at V and 5 bases at J, with 12 bases between. From germline, CDR1 is SEHNR and CDR2 FQNEAQ (reference sequence). The full variable domain, in which reference TRBV7-9 and TRBJ1-2 provide the parts outside the CDR3, is DTGVSQNPRHKITKRGQNVTFRCDPISEHNRLYWYRQTLGQGPEFLTYFQNEAQLEKSRLLSDRFSAERPKGSFSTLEIQRTEQGDSAMYLCASSKSDSYGYTFGSGTRLTVV.

This chain joins TRBV25-1 and TRBJ2-7; TRBD2 is a possible D gene (6 bases). V dropped 8 bases and J dropped 3 bases, with 8 bases sitting between them. CDR3 length: 11 residues. Germline CDR1 is MGHDK and CDR2 is SYGVNS. The CDR3 bases are TGTGCCAGCGGCGGGGACTACGAGCAGTACTTC. This encodes CASGGDYEQYF.

CDR3 protein: CSARDLGGAGDHSYEQYF. CDR3 coding DNA: TGCAGTGCTAGAGATCTCGGGGGTGCGGGGGACCACTCCTACGAGCAGTACTTC. This chain links TRBV20-1 with TRBJ2-7; 7 bases agree with TRBD2. Looked up from germline, CDR1 is DFQATT and CDR2 is SNEGSKA (reference sequence). V lost 0 bases to trimming and J lost 0 bases; unmatched junction nucleotides: 14. This CDR3 contains 18 residues.

This clonotype was observed once. The chain combines TRBV29-1 with TRBJ1-1, with no clear D. CDR3 length equals 10 residues. Germline CDR1 is SQVTM and CDR2 is ANQGSEA. The CDR3, as DNA: TGCAGTCCCGGTAAAGTTGAAGCTTTCTTT. This encodes CSPGKVEAFF.

Turning to this clonotype: One junction end does not reproduce the germline sequence, and a read error may be involved. The V call is TRBV10-3, the J call TRBJ1-1; 7 bases are shared with TRBD1. The germline gives CDR1 ENHRY, CDR2 SYGVKD. The CDR3 is 13 amino acids. The CDR3 region has the DNA TGTGCCAGCAGTTACAGGGGTAGAGGTGAAGCTTTCTTT. Amino acid sequence: CASSYRGRGEAFF.

A remark on this clonotype: This clone may be a read error of a much larger clone one base away. V is TRBV6-1 and J is TRBJ2-7, with 8 bases that match TRBD1. V gave up 6 bases and J gave up 2 bases; unmatched junction bases: 3. CDR1 and CDR2 (germline): MNHNS, SASEGT. This CDR3 has 13 amino acids. In DNA form, the CDR3 reads TGTGCCAGCAGACAGGACAGGGCCTACGAGCAGTACTTC. This sequence encodes CASRQDRAYEQYF.

This clonotype has more than one count but fewer than ten. The J gene is TRBJ2-2, the V gene TRBV11-2; TRBD2 matches 8 bases. This CDR3 has 18 residues. The germline gives CDR1 SGHAT, CDR2 FQNNGV. The junction had 9 bases not matched to a gene; V was cut back by 2 bases and J by 1 base. CDR3 region: CASSLPGRLAKNTGELFF. The CDR3 bases are TGTGCCAGCAGCTTACCCGGTCGACTAGCGAAGAACACCGGGGAGCTGTTTTTT.

The chain combines TRBV10-3 with TRBJ1-4; 10 nucleotides align to TRBD1. Trimming cost V 10 bases and J 8 bases; bases outside gene matches: 10. The CDR3 contains 14 residues. Germline V gene lookup returns CDR1 ENHRY and CDR2 SYGVKD. The DNA for the CDR3 is TGTGCCACCACCGGGACAGGGGTAAACGAAAAACTGTTTTTT. This sequence encodes CATTGTGVNEKLFF.

This chain joins TRBV24-1 and TRBJ2-7; TRBD1 or TRBD2 may be the D gene (6 bases each). The J call may be incorrect, as the DNA end agrees better with TRBJ2-1. Germline CDR1 KGHDR, CDR2 SFDVKD. CDR3 length: 15 amino acids. CDR3 bases: TGTGCCACCAGTGAACAAAACAGGGCGGGGAATGAGCAGTTCTTC. It specifies CATSEQNRAGNEQFF.

This clonotype was seen repeatedly, ten times or more. The gene calls are TRBV11-2 and TRBJ1-2, with a tentative D call TRBD1 (6 bases). V gave up 1 base and J gave up 4 bases, with 16 bases separating them. In germline, CDR1 is SGHAT, CDR2 FQNNGV. The CDR3 length is 16 residues. CDR3 bases: TGTGCCAGCAGCTTAGTACATGACAGGTCTCCCTATGGCTACACCTTC. Translated: CASSLVHDRSPYGYTF.

This clonotype appeared many times. The genes are TRBV7-9 and TRBJ1-1; perhaps TRBD1 as D (6 bases). CDR3 length equals 16 residues. V gave up 1 base and J gave up 4 bases, with 16 bases separating them. Germline loops: CDR1 SEHNR, CDR2 FQNEAQ (reference sequence). The CDR3 sequence is CASSLVAGAGATEAFF. The CDR3 DNA sequence: TGTGCCAGCAGCTTAGTGGCGGGGGCGGGTGCCACTGAAGCTTTCTTT.

A single count supports this clonotype. The chain uses TRBV29-1 and TRBJ2-5, with 7 bases aligning to TRBD1. Germline CDR1 reads SQVTM; CDR2 reads ANQGSEA. The CDR3 sequence is 12 residues long. Losses at the gene ends were 8 bases for V and 5 bases for J; bases not matched to a gene: 8. CDR3 in DNA: TGCAGCAGAGCCGGGACAGACGAGACCCAGTACTTC. This sequence encodes CSRAGTDETQYF.